The 14 T cell receptor beta chains below all came from one sample that was sequenced in a study of blood T cell repertoires in COVID-19. Here immunoSEQ multiplex PCR was the method, and the copy in TCRdb shows in-frame clones only, minus some. The sample has around 57,000 clones, more than 65% seen once. Sequenced input: peripheral blood. The source of these receptors is a woman in her 70s with acute or convalescent COVID-19.

V gene TRBV24-1 combines with J gene TRBJ2-2; D is undetermined. The germline gives CDR1 KGHDR, CDR2 SFDVKD. CDR3 length: 16 residues. Trimming left V 3 bases short and J 1 base short, with 11 bases between. CDR3 amino acids: CATSDPGLMNTGELFF. The CDR3 DNA sequence: TGTGCCACCAGTGATCCGGGTCTCATGAACACCGGGGAGCTGTTTTTT.

V is TRBV11-3 and J is TRBJ1-1; 7 positions match TRBD1. Trimming took 5 bases from V and 1 from J; bases not matched to a gene: 4. CDR3 length: 14 amino acids. From germline, CDR1 is SGHNT and CDR2 YENEEA. The CDR3 loop is CASSTGVGNTEAFF. The CDR3 nucleotides read TGTGCCAGCAGCACAGGGGTGGGGAACACTGAAGCTTTCTTT.

The chain links TRBV11-1 to TRBJ2-3; tentatively, D is TRBD2 (7 bases). The V end lost 5 bases, the J end lost 2 bases, and 14 bases lay between the germline ends. Germline V CDR1 and CDR2: SGHAT, FQDESV (reference sequence). The CDR3 runs 15 residues. The chain's CDR3 is CASSDPRGATDTQYF. As DNA, the CDR3 is TGTGCCAGCAGCGACCCCCGGGGGGCCACAGATACGCAGTATTTT.

This rearrangement joins TRBV27 to TRBJ1-6; the match to TRBD1 covers 9 bases. Germline CDR1 reads MNHEY; CDR2 reads SMNVEV (reference sequence). This CDR3 region has 15 residues. V shed 7 bases, J shed 6 bases, and the junction held 7 bases outside the gene matches. CDR3 region: CASKNSDRGNSPLHF. Written as DNA, the CDR3 is TGTGCCAGCAAAAACTCGGACAGGGGTAATTCACCCCTCCACTTT.

The chain couples TRBV28 to TRBJ1-4, with TRBD1 matching 7 bases. The CDR3 is 14 amino acids. The germline V gene has CDR1 MDHEN and CDR2 SYDVKM. V dropped 3 bases and J dropped 4; count of bases not matched to a gene: 2. Here the CDR3 DNA reads TGTGCCAGCAGTTTCCAGGGGGGTAATGAAAAACTGTTTTTT. Its translation is CASSFQGGNEKLFF.

This chain uses TRBV7-3 with TRBJ1-1; 9 positions match TRBD1. V dropped 7 bases and J dropped 6; count of bases not matched to a gene: 9. The germline V gene has CDR1 SGHTA and CDR2 FQGTGA. CDR3 length: 14 residues. The CDR3 region has the DNA TGTGCCAGCACCCTAACAGGGGGCACGTCTGAAGCTTTCTTT. This codes for CASTLTGGTSEAFF.

The rearrangement joins TRBV6-5 to TRBJ2-5; weak D call: TRBD2 (5 bases). Germline V gene lookup returns CDR1 MNHEY and CDR2 SVGAGI. V was clipped by 8 bases and J by 5 bases, with 21 bases between them. This CDR3 has 15 amino acids. This CDR3 is CASGRLVRADETQYF. Here the CDR3 DNA reads TGTGCCAGCGGAAGGCTAGTGAGGGCGGACGAGACCCAGTACTTC.

CDR3 protein: CSFAQGYETEAFF. Written as DNA, the CDR3 is TGCAGCTTCGCTCAGGGGTATGAAACTGAAGCTTTCTTT. The chain employs TRBV29-1 and TRBJ1-1; the D gene is possibly TRBD1 (6 bases). The V end lost 8 bases, the J end lost 5 bases, and 18 bases lay between the germline ends. Germline values: CDR1 SQVTM, CDR2 ANQGSEA. CDR3 length: 13 amino acids. The whole variable domain, filled in from reference TRBV29-1 and TRBJ1-1, reads SAVISQKPSRDICQRGTSLTIQCQVDSQVTMMFWYRQQPGQSLTLIATANQGSEATYESGFVIDKFPISRPNLTFSTLTVSNMSPEDSSIYLCSFAQGYETEAFFGQGTRLTVV.

V is TRBV28 and J is TRBJ1-4; no firm D call. V gave up 2 bases and J gave up 5 bases, with 6 bases separating them. The CDR3 covers 13 residues. CDR1 and CDR2 from the germline V gene are MDHEN and SYDVKM. In DNA form, the CDR3 reads TGTGCCAGCAGTTTAGAGAGCAATGAAAAACTGTTTTTT. It translates to CASSLESNEKLFF. The full variable domain, its missing parts supplied by reference TRBV28 and TRBJ1-4, is DVKVTQSSRYLVKRTGEKVFLECVQDMDHENMFWYRQDPGLGLRLIYFSYDVKMKEKGDIPEGYSVSREKKERFSLILESASTNQTSMYLCASSLESNEKLFFGSGTQLSVL.

The V call is TRBV18, the J call TRBJ2-3, with 7 bases that match TRBD2. The germline V gene encodes CDR1 KGHSH and CDR2 LQKENI. The CDR3 sequence is 17 residues long. V shed 0 bases, J shed 2 bases, and the junction held 8 bases outside the gene matches. The CDR3 reads CASSPPGSGAITDTQYF. CDR3 nucleotides: TGTGCCAGCTCACCACCCGGAAGCGGGGCGATCACAGATACGCAGTATTTT.

The V and J genes are TRBV28 and TRBJ2-7; 9 positions match TRBD1. Unmatched junction bases numbered 8, after V lost 6 bases and J lost 5 bases. The germline V gene encodes CDR1 MDHEN and CDR2 SYDVKM. The CDR3 contains 14 residues. DNA of the CDR3: TGTGCCAGCAGGACGACAGGGGGTTCCCACGAGCAGTACTTC. It specifies CASRTTGGSHEQYF. The full variable domain, with the rest looked up from reference TRBV28 and TRBJ2-7, is DVKVTQSSRYLVKRTGEKVFLECVQDMDHENMFWYRQDPGLGLRLIYFSYDVKMKEKGDIPEGYSVSREKKERFSLILESASTNQTSMYLCASRTTGGSHEQYFGPGTRLTVT.

The rearrangement links TRBV7-2 to TRBJ2-6, with D maybe TRBD2 (6 bases). Trimming left V 1 base short and J 0 bases short, with 13 bases between. The germline V gene encodes CDR1 SGHTA and CDR2 FQGNSA. CDR3 size: 18 residues. The CDR3 sequence is CASSLEGTRFSGANVLTF. The CDR3 DNA follows: TGTGCCAGCAGCTTAGAGGGGACTCGATTCTCTGGGGCCAACGTCCTGACTTTC. Based on the CDR3 plus reference TRBV7-2 and TRBJ2-6, the full variable domain is GAGVSQSPSNKVTEKGKDVELRCDPISGHTALYWYRQSLGQGLEFLIYFQGNSAPDKSGLPSDRFSAERTGGSVSTLTIQRTQQEDSAVYLCASSLEGTRFSGANVLTFGAGSRLTVL.

The V call is TRBV2, the J call TRBJ1-5; 10 positions match TRBD1. Trimming cost V 6 bases and J 1 base; bases outside gene matches: 6. The CDR3 covers 16 residues. CDR1 and CDR2 from the germline V gene are SNHLY and FYNNEI. CDR3 bases: TGTGCCAGCAGGGACAGGGGGGGCGGAAGCAATCAGCCCCAGCATTTT. Translation: CASRDRGGGSNQPQHF.

This sequence joins TRBV5-1 and TRBJ2-1, with a tentative D call TRBD1 (6 bases). The germline V gene has CDR1 SGHRS and CDR2 YFSETQ. The CDR3 has 15 amino acids. Trimming cost V 0 bases and J 7 bases, with 14 bases left between them. The CDR3 DNA follows: TGCGCCAGCAGCTTGGAGTCCACAGGGAAAAATGAGCAGTTCTTC. It yields the protein CASSLESTGKNEQFF.